These T cell receptor beta chains were read from a single sample in a study of blood T cells in healthy people across ages. TCRdb fed the 5' RACE reads into MiXCR, producing one record per CDR3 protein. The table shows about 1.1 million distinct CDR3 sequences, with around two fifths occurring only once. The sample was blood. The receptors here all came from a man younger than 35 in good health. Both conserved end residues are part of each CDR3. Fields, in order: D gene, clone size, V gene, J gene, CDR3 protein, CDR3 DNA. A D gene is named only where the DNA matches it firmly. Rows may omit the clone size; those that give it use once, few, many or a size class.

>TRBD1|-|TRBV6-2/TRBV6-3|TRBJ1-1
CASTRDRGGGTEAFF
TGTGCCAGCACCCGGGACAGGGGCGGAGGGACTGAAGCTTTCTTT
>-|-|TRBV28|TRBJ2-3
CASALRGRGTDTQYF
TGTGCCAGCGCCCTAAGGGGCAGGGGCACAGATACGCAGTATTTT
>-|-|TRBV20-1|TRBJ1-2
CSARTASNYGYTF
TGCAGTGCTCGGACAGCGTCAAACTATGGCTACACCTTC
>-|-|TRBV28|TRBJ2-3
CASISWGDSSTDTQYF
TGTGCCAGCATCTCCTGGGGGGACAGTAGCACAGATACGCAGTATTTT
>-|few|TRBV9|TRBJ2-3
CASSVEGGLESTDTQYF
TGTGCCAGCAGCGTAGAAGGGGGACTCGAGAGCACAGATACGCAGTATTTT
>-|-|TRBV9|TRBJ1-1
CASSASPTWTYTEAFF
TGTGCCAGCAGCGCGAGCCCCACCTGGACTTACACTGAAGCTTTCTTT
>-|few|TRBV12-3/TRBV12-4|TRBJ2-7
CASSLGVGGEQYF
TGTGCCAGCAGTTTAGGAGTAGGGGGAGAGCAGTACTTC
>-|-|TRBV10-3|TRBJ2-3
CAISESREDTQYF
TGTGCCATCAGTGAGTCGCGCGAAGATACGCAGTATTTT
>-|few|TRBV6-6|TRBJ1-4
CASRDGSTTNEKLFF
TGTGCCAGCCGGGACGGAAGCACAACTAATGAAAAACTGTTTTTT
>TRBD1|-|TRBV9|TRBJ2-5
CASSVEFWVGQGADNEQYF
TGTGCCAGCAGCGTAGAATTTTGGGTGGGGCAGGGGGCGGACAATGAGCAGTACTTC
>-|-|TRBV20-1|TRBJ1-2
CSARGSPEDGYTF
TGCAGTGCTAGAGGCTCACCTGAAGATGGCTACACCTTC
>TRBD1|-|TRBV9|TRBJ1-2
CASSGGQGANCGYTF
TGTGCCAGCAGCGGGGGACAGGGAGCTAACTGTGGCTACACCTTC
>-|once|TRBV5-5|TRBJ2-7
CASSSGHLDEQYF
TGTGCCAGCAGCTCGGGACACCTAGACGAGCAGTACTTC
>-|-|TRBV6-6|TRBJ2-1
CACCSYNEQFF
TGTGCCTGCTGTTCCTACAATGAGCAGTTCTTC
>-|few|TRBV6-5|TRBJ1-1
CASSYWGAENTEAFF
TGTGCCAGCAGTTATTGGGGGGCCGAGAACACTGAAGCTTTCTTT
>TRBD1|-|TRBV25-1|TRBJ2-5
CASTADRGGETQYF
TGTGCCAGCACGGCAGACAGGGGGGGAGAGACCCAGTACTTC
>TRBD2|-|TRBV29-1|TRBJ2-1
CSVELAGAPANEQFF
TGCAGCGTGGAGCTAGCGGGGGCACCAGCCAATGAGCAGTTCTTC
>-|few|TRBV28|TRBJ1-2
CASSLLTQNYTF
TGTGCCAGCAGTCTACTTACCCAGAACTACACCTTC
>-|-|TRBV5-1|TRBJ1-1
CASSPGQHSMNTEAFF
TGCGCCAGCAGCCCTGGACAGCACTCTATGAACACTGAAGCTTTCTTT
>-|-|TRBV4-1|TRBJ1-5
CASGLTGTDNQPQHF
TGCGCCAGCGGACTCACCGGGACCGATAATCAGCCCCAGCATTTT
>TRBD2|-|TRBV5-1|TRBJ2-1
CASSDLAGGNNEQFF
TGCGCCAGCAGCGATCTCGCGGGGGGTAACAATGAGCAGTTCTTC
>TRBD1|once|TRBV27|TRBJ1-1
CASSHQGVGTEAFF
TGTGCCAGCAGTCACCAGGGGGTGGGCACTGAAGCTTTCTTT
>-|few|TRBV4-1|TRBJ2-3
CASSQVQASTDTQYF
TGCGCCAGCAGCCAAGTACAGGCTAGCACAGATACGCAGTATTTT
>TRBD1|-|TRBV10-3|TRBJ2-5
CAISVWGQGQETQYF
TGTGCCATCAGTGTGTGGGGACAGGGCCAAGAGACCCAGTACTTC
>TRBD1|-|TRBV5-1|TRBJ1-1
CASGSRTGPYTEAFF
TGCGCCAGCGGCTCTCGGACAGGACCCTACACTGAAGCTTTCTTT
>TRBD2|-|TRBV4-3|TRBJ2-3
CASSQAFSGGARADTQYF
TGCGCCAGCAGCCAAGCCTTTAGCGGGGGGGCTCGGGCAGATACGCAGTATTTT
>-|-|TRBV20-1|TRBJ2-7
CSASPFTSYEQYF
TGCAGTGCTAGTCCCTTTACCTCCTACGAGCAGTACTTC
>-|-|TRBV6-2/TRBV6-3|TRBJ1-2
CASSSGSEIYGYTF
TGTGCCAGCAGTTCAGGGTCTGAGATCTATGGCTACACCTTC
>-|-|TRBV10-3|TRBJ1-3
CAISARFTSSGNTIYF
TGTGCCATCTCAGCCCGGTTCACCAGCTCTGGAAACACCATATATTTT
>-|-|TRBV4-2|TRBJ2-1
CASSQGPGREQFF
TGTGCCAGCAGCCAGGGGCCGGGACGAGAGCAGTTCTTC
>-|-|TRBV20-1|TRBJ1-4
CSARTSAWNEKLFF
TGCAGTGCTAGAACCTCGGCTTGGAATGAAAAACTGTTTTTT
>-|-|TRBV6-2/TRBV6-3|TRBJ2-4
CASSPPTEPAKNIQYF
TGTGCCAGCAGCCCCCCGACAGAACCAGCCAAAAACATTCAGTACTTC
>TRBD1|-|TRBV12-3/TRBV12-4|TRBJ1-5
CASGTVSNQPQHF
TGTGCCAGCGGGACAGTTAGCAATCAGCCCCAGCATTTT
>TRBD1|-|TRBV29-1|TRBJ1-2
CSVEPGGYGYTF
TGCAGCGTGGAGCCAGGGGGCTATGGCTACACCTTC
>-|-|TRBV20-1|TRBJ1-1
CSAPHRTTTEAFF
TGCAGTGCACCTCACCGGACAACCACTGAAGCTTTCTTT
>-|-|TRBV29-1|TRBJ2-1
CSVTRETKNYNEQFF
TGCAGCGTTACTAGGGAAACCAAAAACTACAATGAGCAGTTCTTC
>-|-|TRBV6-5|TRBJ1-1
CASVADSENTEAFF
TGTGCCAGCGTAGCGGACAGTGAGAACACTGAAGCTTTCTTT
>-|-|TRBV3-1|TRBJ1-5
CASSQVMVSNQPQHF
TGTGCCAGCAGCCAAGTGATGGTCAGTAATCAGCCCCAGCATTTT
>TRBD1|-|TRBV18|TRBJ2-2
CASSPSQGATTGELFF
TGTGCCAGCTCACCAAGTCAGGGGGCGACCACCGGGGAGCTGTTTTTT
>TRBD2|-|TRBV27|TRBJ2-2
CASRIAGGVNTGELFF
TGTGCCAGCCGAATAGCGGGGGGAGTGAACACCGGGGAGCTGTTTTTT
>-|-|TRBV2|TRBJ2-7
CASSGIPGTPSYEQYF
TGTGCCAGCAGCGGTATTCCCGGGACTCCAAGCTACGAGCAGTACTTC
>-|many|TRBV20-1|TRBJ2-3
CSASSGDTQYF
TGCAGTGCTAGTTCGGGGGATACGCAGTATTTT
>-|-|TRBV10-3|TRBJ2-7
CATWTPSAYEQYF
TGTGCCACCTGGACTCCCTCGGCTTACGAGCAGTACTTC
>-|few|TRBV9|TRBJ2-5
CASSVVVEGEQYF
TGTGCCAGCAGCGTAGTTGTTGAAGGGGAGCAGTACTTC
>TRBD1|few|TRBV5-1|TRBJ1-1
CASTSGGFDTEAFF
TGCGCCAGCACTTCAGGGGGCTTTGACACTGAAGCTTTCTTT